Listed below are T cell receptor beta chains from one sample, sequenced in a study of blood T cell repertoires in COVID-19. Measured with immunoSEQ multiplex PCR; TCRdb has only the in-frame clones, and not every one. The table shows about 160,000 clones, with 70% to 90% occurring only once. Sequencing was done on a sample of peripheral blood. These receptors were obtained from a man at least 80 years old with COVID-19, enrolled during active disease. Both conserved end residues are part of each CDR3. Each record gives: D gene, J gene, V gene, clone size, CDR3 length, CDR3 protein, CDR3 DNA. D genes are given only for firm matches. Clone size is given for some rows only: seen once, a few or many times, or a class if the clone is expanded.

D: .; J: TRBJ1-3; V: TRBV18; size: .; length: 17; CDR3: CASSPPAREPSGNTIYF; DNA: TGTGCCAGCTCACCACCTGCCCGGGAACCCTCTGGAAACACCATATATTTT
D: .; J: TRBJ1-2; V: TRBV28; size: .; length: 14; CDR3: CASRATDSNYGYTF; DNA: TGTGCCAGCAGAGCGACGGATTCTAACTATGGCTACACCTTC
D: TRBD2; J: TRBJ2-3; V: TRBV4-3; size: .; length: 16; CDR3: CASSQTSGELTDTQYF; DNA: TGCGCCAGCAGCCAGACTAGCGGGGAACTCACAGATACGCAGTATTTT
D: TRBD2; J: TRBJ2-1; V: TRBV5-4; size: .; length: 15; CDR3: CASSYGTSGNNEQFF; DNA: TGTGCCAGCAGCTATGGGACTAGCGGCAACAATGAGCAGTTCTTC
D: .; J: TRBJ1-3; V: TRBV19; size: .; length: 15; CDR3: CASSVRDNSGNTIYF; DNA: TGTGCCAGTAGTGTTCGGGACAACTCTGGAAACACCATATATTTT
D: TRBD1; J: TRBJ1-4; V: TRBV4-1; size: .; length: 15; CDR3: CASSQEGQAWEKLFF; DNA: TGCGCCAGCAGCCAAGAGGGACAGGCTTGGGAAAAACTGTTTTTT
D: .; J: TRBJ1-1; V: TRBV3-1/TRBV3-2; size: .; length: 15; CDR3: CASSQDYGRNTEAFF; DNA: TGTGCCAGCAGCCAAGATTATGGCAGGAACACTGAAGCTTTCTTT
D: .; J: TRBJ1-1; V: TRBV10-3; size: .; length: 14; CDR3: CAISEYQGYTEAFF; DNA: TGTGCCATCAGTGAGTACCAGGGCTACACTGAAGCTTTCTTT
D: .; J: TRBJ2-7; V: TRBV7-2; size: .; length: 12; CDR3: CASSRDLGGPYF; DNA: TGTGCCAGCAGTAGAGATCTCGGGGGGCCGTACTTC
D: .; J: TRBJ1-2; V: TRBV7-2; size: .; length: 15; CDR3: CASSYYRVGNYGYTF; DNA: TGTGCCAGCAGCTACTACAGGGTCGGAAACTATGGCTACACCTTC
D: TRBD2; J: TRBJ2-1; V: TRBV6-6; size: .; length: 17; CDR3: CASSLLGLAGVYNEQFF; DNA: TGTGCCAGCAGTCTCCTTGGACTAGCGGGGGTATACAATGAGCAGTTCTTC
D: .; J: TRBJ2-3; V: TRBV3-1/TRBV3-2; size: few; length: 14; CDR3: CASSQRSSTDTQYF; DNA: TGTGCCAGCAGCCAGCGGTCGAGCACAGATACGCAGTATTTT
D: .; J: TRBJ2-1; V: TRBV7-3; size: .; length: 15; CDR3: CASSYRARGYNEQFF; DNA: TGTGCCAGCAGTTACCGGGCCCGGGGCTACAATGAGCAGTTCTTC
D: .; J: TRBJ2-7; V: TRBV11-3; size: once; length: 15; CDR3: CASSPPGLSSYEQYF; DNA: TGTGCCAGCAGCCCGCCGGGACTGAGCTCCTACGAGCAGTACTTC
D: TRBD2; J: TRBJ2-2; V: TRBV6-1; size: .; length: 18; CDR3: CASSEALAGFANTGELFF; DNA: TGTGCCAGCAGTGAAGCTCTAGCGGGGTTCGCGAACACCGGGGAGCTGTTTTTT
D: TRBD2; J: TRBJ2-5; V: TRBV5-1; size: .; length: 17; CDR3: CASSLSGLFSGGETQYF; DNA: TGCGCCAGCAGCTTGTCTGGGCTCTTTAGCGGGGGGGAGACCCAGTACTTC
D: .; J: TRBJ1-5; V: TRBV9; size: .; length: 15; CDR3: CASSPGPQGQQPQHF; DNA: TGTGCCAGCAGCCCAGGGCCCCAAGGGCAGCAGCCCCAGCATTTT
D: TRBD1; J: TRBJ2-7; V: TRBV2; size: .; length: 14; CDR3: CASSPGTGTGEQYF; DNA: TGTGCCAGCAGTCCCGGGACAGGGACGGGCGAGCAGTACTTC
D: TRBD2; J: TRBJ2-1; V: TRBV13; size: .; length: 16; CDR3: CASSHGTVRGRNEQFF; DNA: TGTGCCAGCAGTCACGGAACGGTGCGGGGGAGGAATGAGCAGTTCTTC
D: .; J: TRBJ1-1; V: TRBV5-1; size: .; length: 15; CDR3: CASSLVVSGNTEAFF; DNA: TGCGCCAGCAGCTTGGTAGTTTCGGGGAACACTGAAGCTTTCTTT
D: .; J: TRBJ2-1; V: TRBV10-1; size: .; length: 14; CDR3: CASSGSGSYNEQFF; DNA: TGCGCCAGCAGTGGTTCAGGGTCCTACAATGAGCAGTTCTTC
D: .; J: TRBJ2-2; V: TRBV6-6; size: .; length: 17; CDR3: CASSQGQLRWGTGELFF; DNA: TGTGCCAGCAGTCAGGGGCAGCTCCGATGGGGCACCGGGGAGCTGTTTTTT
D: TRBD1; J: TRBJ1-2; V: TRBV13; size: few; length: 16; CDR3: CASSIGTGDSNYGYTF; DNA: TGTGCCAGCAGCATCGGGACAGGGGATTCTAACTATGGCTACACCTTC
D: TRBD1; J: TRBJ2-7; V: TRBV5-6; size: .; length: 14; CDR3: CASSGTGGLYEQYF; DNA: TGTGCCAGCAGCGGAACAGGGGGCCTCTACGAGCAGTACTTC
D: TRBD1; J: TRBJ2-2; V: TRBV5-1; size: .; length: 18; CDR3: CASSLGQGALMNTGELFF; DNA: TGCGCCAGCAGCTTGGGACAGGGGGCCCTGATGAACACCGGGGAGCTGTTTTTT
D: .; J: TRBJ1-6; V: TRBV4-3; size: .; length: 16; CDR3: CASSQEAEGRNSPLHF; DNA: TGCGCCAGCAGCCAAGAGGCCGAAGGGAGGAATTCACCCCTCCACTTT
D: .; J: TRBJ1-5; V: TRBV10-2; size: .; length: 15; CDR3: CASSSGGLQNQPQHF; DNA: TGCGCCAGCAGTTCGGGAGGGCTACAAAATCAGCCCCAGCATTTT
D: TRBD1; J: TRBJ1-2; V: TRBV25-1; size: .; length: 15; CDR3: CASSERTGAIYGYTF; DNA: TGTGCCAGCAGTGAAAGGACAGGGGCGATCTATGGCTACACCTTC
D: .; J: TRBJ1-3; V: TRBV2; size: .; length: 14; CDR3: CASSREGSGNTIYF; DNA: TGTGCCAGCAGTAGAGAGGGATCTGGAAACACCATATATTTT
D: .; J: TRBJ2-7; V: TRBV5-1; size: .; length: 13; CDR3: CASSLVATYEQYF; DNA: TGCGCCAGCAGCTTGGTAGCCACCTACGAGCAGTACTTC
D: .; J: TRBJ2-6; V: TRBV7-6; size: .; length: 18; CDR3: CASSQRPAGVSGANVLTF; DNA: TGTGCCAGCAGCCAAAGACCCGCGGGCGTCTCTGGGGCCAACGTCCTGACTTTC
D: .; J: TRBJ1-2; V: TRBV19; size: .; length: 16; CDR3: CASRTGSRVANYGYTF; DNA: TGTGCCAGTAGGACCGGGTCCCGCGTTGCTAACTATGGCTACACCTTC
D: TRBD1; J: TRBJ1-4; V: TRBV18; size: .; length: 14; CDR3: CASSLGTGNEKLFF; DNA: TGTGCCAGCTCGCTCGGGACAGGGAATGAAAAACTGTTTTTT
D: .; J: TRBJ2-5; V: TRBV5-1; size: .; length: 14; CDR3: CASSFSPSGETQYF; DNA: TGCGCCAGCAGTTTTAGCCCCTCGGGGGAGACCCAGTACTTC
D: .; J: TRBJ2-2; V: TRBV24-1; size: once; length: 14; CDR3: CATSRGGGTGELFF; DNA: TGTGCCACCAGTAGGGGGGGTGGCACCGGGGAGCTGTTTTTT
D: .; J: TRBJ2-2; V: TRBV7-3; size: .; length: 15; CDR3: CASSAPGQNTGELFF; DNA: TGTGCCAGCAGCGCCCCGGGACAAAACACCGGGGAGCTGTTTTTT
D: .; J: TRBJ1-2; V: TRBV19; size: .; length: 15; CDR3: CASTKPDRYGHGYTF; DNA: TGTGCCAGTACCAAACCGGACAGATATGGACACGGCTACACCTTC
D: .; J: TRBJ1-4; V: TRBV4-3; size: .; length: 16; CDR3: CASSQSVGRTNEKLFF; DNA: TGCGCCAGCAGCCAATCAGTTGGGAGAACTAATGAAAAACTGTTTTTT
D: TRBD1; J: TRBJ2-3; V: TRBV9; size: .; length: 14; CDR3: CASSPGTGLDTQYF; DNA: TGTGCCAGCAGCCCGGGGACAGGACTAGATACGCAGTATTTT
D: .; J: TRBJ1-4; V: TRBV3-1/TRBV3-2; size: few; length: 16; CDR3: CASSPDIRGGDEKLFF; DNA: TGTGCCAGCAGCCCAGATATAAGGGGGGGAGATGAAAAACTGTTTTTT
D: .; J: TRBJ2-1; V: TRBV6-1; size: .; length: 14; CDR3: CASSERGAGNEQFF; DNA: TGTGCCAGCAGTGAACGAGGGGCGGGAAATGAGCAGTTCTTC
D: .; J: TRBJ1-6; V: TRBV5-1; size: few; length: 16; CDR3: CASSLDSSSYNSPLHF; DNA: TGCGCCAGCAGCTTGGACAGTAGCTCCTATAATTCACCCCTCCACTTT
D: .; J: TRBJ1-2; V: TRBV6-5; size: once; length: 12; CDR3: CASSSGPYGYTF; DNA: TGTGCCAGCAGTTCTGGGCCGTACGGCTACACCTTC
D: TRBD1; J: TRBJ2-5; V: TRBV5-6; size: .; length: 14; CDR3: CASSLVGDSKTQYF; DNA: TGTGCCAGCAGCTTGGTGGGGGACAGCAAAACCCAGTACTTC
D: TRBD1; J: TRBJ1-1; V: TRBV7-8; size: few; length: 13; CDR3: CASSSRQGGEAFF; DNA: TGTGCCAGCAGCTCTCGACAGGGAGGTGAAGCTTTCTTT
D: TRBD1; J: TRBJ1-2; V: TRBV10-3; size: .; length: 12; CDR3: CANRGTGGQYTF; DNA: TGTGCCAATCGGGGGACAGGGGGCCAGTACACCTTC
D: TRBD1; J: TRBJ1-6; V: TRBV9; size: .; length: 17; CDR3: CASSARGQASYNSPLHF; DNA: TGTGCCAGCAGCGCGAGGGGACAGGCCAGCTATAATTCACCCCTCCACTTT
D: .; J: TRBJ2-5; V: TRBV2; size: .; length: 10; CDR3: CASTGETQYF; DNA: TGTGCCAGCACGGGGGAGACCCAGTACTTC
D: TRBD1; J: TRBJ2-1; V: TRBV20-1; size: .; length: 14; CDR3: CSASRQGFYNEQFF; DNA: TGCAGTGCTAGTCGACAGGGGTTCTACAATGAGCAGTTCTTC
D: .; J: TRBJ1-1; V: TRBV4-2; size: .; length: 14; CDR3: CASSQYPTGLRAFF; DNA: TGTGCCAGCAGCCAATATCCGACAGGTCTGAGAGCTTTCTTT
D: TRBD2; J: TRBJ2-2; V: TRBV3-1/TRBV3-2; size: .; length: 16; CDR3: CASSHHGLGVAGELFF; DNA: TGTGCCAGCAGCCACCATGGACTAGGGGTAGCCGGGGAGCTGTTTTTT
D: TRBD2; J: TRBJ2-7; V: TRBV28; size: .; length: 16; CDR3: CASSLRGGPHSYEQYF; DNA: TGTGCCAGCAGTTTACGGGGGGGGCCTCACTCCTACGAGCAGTACTTC
D: .; J: TRBJ2-1; V: TRBV2; size: .; length: 15; CDR3: CASSARDFSYNEQFF; DNA: TGTGCCAGCAGTGCGCGGGATTTTTCCTACAATGAGCAGTTCTTC